What follows describes a single TCR beta chain. Its cognate antigen is unknown. Clones were sequenced by immunoSEQ multiplex PCR, and TCRdb holds only the in-frame ones, with some missing. There are fewer than 25,000 clones in the sample; about 82% occur only once, and 26% lies in the top ten. Germline CDR1 is MNHEY and CDR2 is SVGAGI. V was pared by 6 bases and J by 5 bases, with 8 bases of the junction left unmatched. This CDR3 has 14 residues. This specimen belongs to a study of OX40 agonist ivuxolimab in advanced cancers. Study overall: Each patient was given ivuxolimab into a vein every 2 weeks, at 0.01 to 10 mg/kg. A history of anti-PD-1, anti-PD-L1 or anti-CTLA-4 therapy was acceptable, and roughly 40% had some.

Study results and limitations: Certain nonresponding patients likewise had low normalized T-cell clonal expansion. Compared with others, partial responders at 0.1-3.0 mg/kg displayed clonal expansion among the lowest.

This chain uses TRBV6-5 with TRBJ2-5, with TRBD2 matching over 8 bases. The sample consisted of CD4+ or CD8+ T cells sorted from blood, taken in a trial of the OX40 agonist ivuxolimab. The receptor comes from an adult with an advanced solid tumor such as melanoma, head and neck, liver or kidney cancer. The CDR3 is CASRLTGGLETQYF. The DNA for the CDR3 is TGTGCCAGCAGATTGACGGGAGGGTTGGAGACCCAGTACTTC.